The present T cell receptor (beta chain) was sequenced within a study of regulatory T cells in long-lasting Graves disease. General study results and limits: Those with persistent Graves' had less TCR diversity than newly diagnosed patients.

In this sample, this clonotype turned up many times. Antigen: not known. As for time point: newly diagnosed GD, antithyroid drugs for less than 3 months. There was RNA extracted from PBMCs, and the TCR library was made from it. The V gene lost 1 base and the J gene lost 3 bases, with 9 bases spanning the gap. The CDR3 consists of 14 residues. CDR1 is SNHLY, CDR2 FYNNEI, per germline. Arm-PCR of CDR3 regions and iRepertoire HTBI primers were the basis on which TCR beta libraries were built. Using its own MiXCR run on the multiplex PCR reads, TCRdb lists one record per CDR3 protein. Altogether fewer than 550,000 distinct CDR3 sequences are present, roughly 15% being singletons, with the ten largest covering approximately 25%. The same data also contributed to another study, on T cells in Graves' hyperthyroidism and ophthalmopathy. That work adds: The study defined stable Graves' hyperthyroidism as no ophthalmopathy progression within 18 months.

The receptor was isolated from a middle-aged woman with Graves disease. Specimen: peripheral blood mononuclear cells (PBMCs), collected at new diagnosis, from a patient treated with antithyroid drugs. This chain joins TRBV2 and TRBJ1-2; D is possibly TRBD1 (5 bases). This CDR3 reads CASSEGSRDYGYTF. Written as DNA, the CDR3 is TGTGCCAGCAGTGAAGGATCCAGGGACTATGGCTACACCTTC.